Following are 25 T cell receptor beta chains from one sample sequenced in a study of shared clonotypes between healthy human individuals (dated by TCRdb to 2020 to 2021). Library generation was performed with the immunoSEQ multiplex PCR assay. Not all clones reach the TCRdb copy of this immuneACCESS table, which keeps in-frame sequences only. Checked studies attribute under half of the gap to unresolved V genes and leave the rest unexplained. The sample table shows over a million clones, and 75% are seen once. The leading ten clones occupy about 1.5% of the sample. Input material: memory CD4+ T cells sorted from blood. The sample's cell subset or site label, decoded: CD45RA-negative fraction. These receptors were taken from a man aged 18-30 years in good health.

The chain has TRBV7-8 and TRBJ2-3; 8 nucleotides agree with TRBD2. The CDR3 extends over 16 amino acids. The V gene's germline CDR1 is SGHVS and CDR2 FQNEAQ. J was trimmed by 0 bases and V by 3 bases; bases with no gene match: 5. CDR3 bases: TGTGCCAGCAGCTTCAGCGGGGGAGCTAGCACAGATACGCAGTATTTT. This encodes CASSFSGGASTDTQYF. Drawing the rest from reference TRBV7-8 and TRBJ2-3, the complete variable domain is GAGVSQSPRYKVAKRGQDVALRCDPISGHVSLFWYQQALGQGPEFLTYFQNEAQLDKSGLPSDRFFAERPEGSVSTLKIQRTQQEDSAVYLCASSFSGGASTDTQYFGPGTRLTVL.

The rearrangement uses TRBV6-5 and TRBJ1-1, with a tentative D call TRBD1 (6 bases). V lost 6 bases, J lost 8 bases, and 10 bases lay in between. This CDR3 is 11 amino acids long. Germline values: CDR1 MNHEY, CDR2 SVGAGI. CDR3 sequence reads: CASRMGTEAFF. In DNA form, the CDR3 reads TGTGCCAGCAGAATGGGGACAGAAGCTTTCTTT.

The rearrangement uses TRBV5-1 and TRBJ1-1; 8 nucleotides align to TRBD1. Trimming at V came to 2 bases and at J to 2 bases, leaving 5 bases not matched to a gene. The germline V gene encodes CDR1 SGHRS and CDR2 YFSETQ. There are 15 residues in the CDR3. CDR3 sequence reads: CASSFGAGGNTEAFF. The DNA for the CDR3 is TGCGCCAGCAGCTTCGGGGCAGGGGGCAACACTGAAGCTTTCTTT.

The chain has TRBV6-5 and TRBJ2-7; a possible D gene is TRBD2 (6 bases). This CDR3 contains 14 residues. V lost 3 bases to trimming and J lost 2 bases, with 11 bases between them. The V gene's germline CDR1 is MNHEY and CDR2 SVGAGI. CDR3 protein: CASSYSGFPYEQYF. The CDR3 coding sequence is TGTGCCAGCAGTTATAGCGGATTCCCCTACGAGCAGTACTTC.

The gene calls are TRBV4-1 and TRBJ1-2; D is perhaps TRBD1 (5 bases). With 4 bases removed from V and 4 bases from J, the gap between germline ends came to 19 bases. In germline, CDR1 is MGHRA, CDR2 YSYEKL. The CDR3 has 16 amino acids. The CDR3 loop reads CASSLPFSGVGYGYTF. DNA for the CDR3: TGCGCCAGCAGCCTCCCGTTCTCGGGGGTAGGCTATGGCTACACCTTC.

This clone was seen once. One end of the junction does not line up with germline, which may come from a read error. V usage is TRBV7-2 and J usage is TRBJ2-7, with 9 bases aligning to TRBD2. In germline, CDR1 is SGHTA, CDR2 FQGNSA. CDR3 size: 12 residues. Here the CDR3 reads CASSPGTSRLDF. The CDR3 DNA reads as TGTGCCAGCAGCCCCGGGACTAGCAGGCTTGACTTC.

This chain links TRBV6-5 with TRBJ1-3; D call uncertain. V dropped 8 bases and J dropped 4 bases, with 9 bases sitting between them. The CDR3 runs 12 residues. Per germline, CDR1 MNHEY and CDR2 SVGAGI. CDR3 in amino acids: CASRSGGNTIYF. The CDR3 DNA is TGTGCCAGCCGTAGTGGAGGAAACACCATATATTTT.

This rearrangement joins TRBV10-3 to TRBJ1-3; TRBD1 might be the D (6 bases). V lost 3 bases and J lost 2, with 11 bases in between. The CDR3 has 15 amino acids. Germline assignment: CDR1 ENHRY and CDR2 SYGVKD. CDR3 sequence: CAISEPTGTGNTIYF. The CDR3, as DNA: TGTGCCATCAGTGAACCTACAGGGACTGGAAACACCATATATTTT.

The sample holds a few counts of this clone. V gene TRBV11-2 combines with J gene TRBJ2-1, with TRBD2 matching 11 bases. This CDR3 region has 15 residues. Germline assignment: CDR1 SGHAT and CDR2 FQNNGV. Germline trimming cut 5 bases from V and 7 bases from J; bases unmatched to any gene: 7. The CDR3 sequence is CASSIGTSGGNEQFF. The CDR3 DNA follows: TGTGCCAGCAGCATCGGGACTAGCGGAGGTAATGAGCAGTTCTTC.

This chain uses TRBV7-2 with TRBJ2-7, with 10 bases fitting TRBD2. The trim removed 2 bases at V and 2 bases at J, leaving 3 bases unmatched. Per germline, CDR1 SGHTA and CDR2 FQGNSA. The CDR3 is 15 residues long. CDR3 sequence: CASSLSSGSAYEQYF. The CDR3 DNA reads TGTGCCAGCAGCTTATCTAGCGGGAGTGCCTACGAGCAGTACTTC.

DNA of the CDR3: TGTGCTAGTGGTTGGGGAGTTGGGGAGACCCAGTACTTC. Residues: CASGWGVGETQYF. The chain combines TRBV12-5 with TRBJ2-5; D might be TRBD2 (5 bases). CDR3 length: 13 amino acids. Trimming shortened V by 4 bases and J by 5 bases, and 11 bases separated the two germline ends. The germline gives CDR1 LGHNT, CDR2 FRNRAP.

This sequence joins TRBV27 and TRBJ1-4; D call uncertain. This CDR3 is 15 amino acids long. Trimming shortened V by 0 bases and J by 0 bases, and 5 bases separated the two germline ends. Germline V gene sequence: CDR1 MNHEY, CDR2 SMNVEV (reference sequence). In nucleotides, the CDR3 is TGTGCCAGCAGTTTATCGCCTACAACTAATGAAAAACTGTTTTTT. Protein: CASSLSPTTNEKLFF.

The V and J genes are TRBV4-1 and TRBJ1-6, with D possibly TRBD1 on 5 matching bases. Per germline, CDR1 MGHRA and CDR2 YSYEKL. V gave up 0 bases and J gave up 8 bases, with 17 bases separating them. CDR3 length: 17 amino acids. CDR3 in amino acids: CASSQEGAQVVYSPLHF. For the CDR3, the DNA is TGCGCCAGCAGCCAAGAAGGGGCCCAGGTCGTTTATTCACCCCTCCACTTT.

This chain connects TRBV29-1 to TRBJ1-1, with D hard to call. The V gene lost 5 bases and the J gene lost 2 bases, with 9 bases spanning the gap. The CDR3 is 12 residues long. The germline V gene has CDR1 SQVTM and CDR2 ANQGSEA. DNA for the CDR3: TGCAGCGTTTCCACCGCAAACACTGAAGCTTTCTTT. As protein: CSVSTANTEAFF.

This clone was detected only a few times. Other DNA sequences in the sample encode the same CDR3. V usage is TRBV5-1 and J usage is TRBJ2-5; 9 nucleotides align to TRBD2. Germline-derived CDR1 and CDR2 are SGHRS and YFSETQ. V lost 0 bases to trimming and J lost 4 bases; unmatched junction nucleotides: 1. The CDR3 totals 14 residues. The CDR3 coding sequence is TGCGCCAGCAGCTTGGGCGGGAGGGGAGAGACCCAGTACTTC. It codes for CASSLGGRGETQYF.

The V gene is TRBV6-5, the J gene TRBJ1-5, with a weak D call TRBD1 (5 bases). This CDR3 has 12 amino acids. V lost 6 bases and J 6 bases, leaving 9 bases between the germline ends. CDR1 and CDR2 from the germline V gene are MNHEY and SVGAGI. The CDR3 sequence is CASRGTGQPQHF. In DNA form, the CDR3 reads TGTGCCAGCAGGGGTACAGGTCAGCCCCAGCATTTT.

The chain is built from TRBV7-8 and TRBJ1-2; a weak D match, TRBD1 (6 bases). This CDR3 is 15 amino acids long. The germline V gene has CDR1 SGHVS and CDR2 FQNEAQ. Trimming pared 2 bases from V and 0 bases from J, leaving 10 bases between. The CDR3 here is CASSLIGQPNYGYTF. For the CDR3, the DNA is TGTGCCAGCAGCTTAATAGGACAGCCTAACTATGGCTACACCTTC.

The genes are TRBV5-1 and TRBJ1-1; D not resolved. The CDR3 runs to 16 residues. Germline values: CDR1 SGHRS, CDR2 YFSETQ. Trimming took off 3 bases at V and 1 base at J, with 16 bases between the two ends. Here the CDR3 reads CASSYSSGPQNTEAFF. The CDR3, as DNA: TGCGCCAGCAGCTACTCATCCGGGCCACAGAACACTGAAGCTTTCTTT.

This chain connects TRBV6-4 to TRBJ2-3, with TRBD2 identical over 9 bases. CDR1 is MRHNA, CDR2 SNTAGT, per germline. Losses at the gene ends were 3 bases for V and 4 bases for J; bases not matched to a gene: 5. This CDR3 has 15 amino acids. In DNA form, the CDR3 reads TGTGCCAGCAGTGAGCGGCGGGGGGGCCCAGATACGCAGTATTTT. Amino acid sequence: CASSERRGGPDTQYF.

The chain recombines TRBV6-1 with TRBJ1-6; 9 bases agree with TRBD1. Germline V lookup: CDR1 MNHNS, CDR2 SASEGT. CDR3 length: 16 amino acids. Trimming removed 0 bases from V and 7 bases from J; junction bases left unmatched: 4. The CDR3 protein is CASSEALGTGNSPLHF. The DNA of the CDR3 is TGTGCCAGCAGTGAAGCGCTTGGGACAGGGAATTCACCCCTCCACTTT.

This clone was found a few times. This chain links TRBV10-2 with TRBJ2-1; no definite D call. Trimming removed 2 bases from V and 8 bases from J, with 25 bases in between. Per the germline V gene, CDR1 is WSHSY and CDR2 is SAAADI. The CDR3 is made up of 18 amino acids. The CDR3 sequence: CASSEEKEAYLEWDEQFF. The CDR3 bases are TGCGCCAGCAGTGAGGAAAAGGAAGCGTATCTCGAATGGGATGAGCAGTTCTTC.

The table lists this clone with a count of one. The chain couples TRBV19 to TRBJ1-1; D unresolved. CDR1 and CDR2 from the germline V gene are LNHDA and SQIVND (reference sequence). Trimming stripped 4 bases from V and 3 bases from J, with 9 bases between. The CDR3 length is 13 residues. DNA for the CDR3: TGTGCCAGTAGTAATCGACCGCACACTGAAGCTTTCTTT. This encodes CASSNRPHTEAFF.

The rearrangement uses TRBV11-3 and TRBJ1-2; weak D call: TRBD1 (6 bases). V was pared by 10 bases and J by 2 bases, with 32 bases between. This CDR3 is 19 amino acids long. Germline V gene data show CDR1 as SGHNT and CDR2 as YENEEA. CDR3 sequence reads: CATPRGLVFGQIENYGYTF. The CDR3 coding sequence is TGTGCCACCCCTCGTGGACTTGTCTTTGGACAGATCGAAAACTATGGCTACACCTTC.

A word on this clone: Other DNA sequences from this sample encode an identical CDR3 as well. This rearrangement joins TRBV14 to TRBJ1-1; no clear D. Trimming pared 0 bases from V and 1 base from J, leaving 9 bases between. The CDR3 contains 15 residues. CDR1 and CDR2 (germline): SGHDN, FVKESK. CDR3: CASSQEGNRNTEAFF. The CDR3 nucleotides are TGTGCCAGCAGCCAAGAAGGGAACCGGAACACTGAAGCTTTCTTT.

The rearrangement links TRBV10-3 to TRBJ2-5; no reliable D call. The CDR3 is 15 amino acids. V was clipped by 0 bases and J by 4 bases, with 12 bases between them. Germline V gene data show CDR1 as ENHRY and CDR2 as SYGVKD. The chain's CDR3 is CAISESELVLETQYF. The DNA for the CDR3 is TGTGCCATCAGTGAGTCAGAGCTAGTCCTAGAGACCCAGTACTTC.